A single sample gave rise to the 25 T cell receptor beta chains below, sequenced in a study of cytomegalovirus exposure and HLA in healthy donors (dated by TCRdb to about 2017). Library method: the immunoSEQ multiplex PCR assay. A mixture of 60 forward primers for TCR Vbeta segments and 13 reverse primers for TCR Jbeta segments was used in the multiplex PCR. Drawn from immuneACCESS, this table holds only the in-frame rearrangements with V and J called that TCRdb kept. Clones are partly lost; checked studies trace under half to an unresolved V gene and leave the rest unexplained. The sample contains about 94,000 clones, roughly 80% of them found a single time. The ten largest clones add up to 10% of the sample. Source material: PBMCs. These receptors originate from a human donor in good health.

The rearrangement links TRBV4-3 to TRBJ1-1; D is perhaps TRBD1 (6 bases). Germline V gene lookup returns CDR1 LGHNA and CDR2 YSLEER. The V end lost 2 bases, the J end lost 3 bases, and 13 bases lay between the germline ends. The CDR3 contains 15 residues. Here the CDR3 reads CASSQYVGGDTEAFF. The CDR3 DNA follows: TGCGCCAGCAGCCAATATGTAGGGGGGGACACTGAAGCTTTCTTT.

The CDR3 sequence is CASSPLRARGDTEAFF. CDR3 nucleotide sequence: TGTGCCAGCTCACCACTCAGAGCCAGGGGGGACACTGAAGCTTTCTTT. This chain uses TRBV18 with TRBJ1-1, with 7 bases aligning to TRBD1. The CDR3 is 16 residues long. V lost 1 base and J lost 3; bases outside the gene matches: 8. Germline V lookup: CDR1 KGHSH, CDR2 LQKENI.

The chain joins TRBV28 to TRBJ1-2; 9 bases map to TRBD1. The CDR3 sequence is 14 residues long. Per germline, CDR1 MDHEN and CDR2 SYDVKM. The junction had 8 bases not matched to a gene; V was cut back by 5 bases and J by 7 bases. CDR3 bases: TGTGCCAGCAGTACCCCGGGACAGGGCCGTGGCTACACCTTC. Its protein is CASSTPGQGRGYTF.

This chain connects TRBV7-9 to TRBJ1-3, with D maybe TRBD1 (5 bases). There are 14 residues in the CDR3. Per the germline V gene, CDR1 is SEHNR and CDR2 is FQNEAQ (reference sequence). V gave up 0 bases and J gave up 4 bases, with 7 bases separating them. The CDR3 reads CASSLAAGGNTIYF. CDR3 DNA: TGTGCCAGCAGCTTAGCGGCAGGGGGAAACACCATATATTTT.

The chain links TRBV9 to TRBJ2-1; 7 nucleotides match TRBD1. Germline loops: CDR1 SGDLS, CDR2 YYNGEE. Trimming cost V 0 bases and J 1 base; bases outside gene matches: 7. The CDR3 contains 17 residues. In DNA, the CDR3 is TGTGCCAGCAGCGTAGATCTCCGGACAGGTTCCTACAATGAGCAGTTCTTC. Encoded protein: CASSVDLRTGSYNEQFF.

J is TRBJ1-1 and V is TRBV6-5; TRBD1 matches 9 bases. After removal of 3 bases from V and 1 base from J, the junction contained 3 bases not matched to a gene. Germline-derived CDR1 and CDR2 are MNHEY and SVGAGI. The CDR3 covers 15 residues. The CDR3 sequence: CASSYGDRANTEAFF. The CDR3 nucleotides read TGTGCCAGCAGTTATGGGGACAGGGCGAACACTGAAGCTTTCTTT.

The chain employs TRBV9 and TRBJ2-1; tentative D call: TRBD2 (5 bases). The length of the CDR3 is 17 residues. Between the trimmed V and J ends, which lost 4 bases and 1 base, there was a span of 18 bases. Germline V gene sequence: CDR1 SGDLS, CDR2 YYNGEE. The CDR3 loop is CASSPRGALGSYNEQFF. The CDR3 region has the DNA TGTGCCAGCAGCCCCCGGGGAGCCCTAGGTTCCTACAATGAGCAGTTCTTC.

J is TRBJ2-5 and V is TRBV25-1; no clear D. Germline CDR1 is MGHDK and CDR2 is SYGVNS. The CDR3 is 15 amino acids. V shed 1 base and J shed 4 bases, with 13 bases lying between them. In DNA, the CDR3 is TGTGCCAGCAGTGAATTACTGTCCACGAGAGAGACCCAGTACTTC. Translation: CASSELLSTRETQYF.

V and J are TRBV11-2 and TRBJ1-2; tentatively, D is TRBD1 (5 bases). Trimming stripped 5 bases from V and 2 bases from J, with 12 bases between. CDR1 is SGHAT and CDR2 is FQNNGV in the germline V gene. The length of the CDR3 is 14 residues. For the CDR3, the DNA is TGTGCCAGCAGCCCTTCTCCAGGGAACTATGGCTACACCTTC. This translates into CASSPSPGNYGYTF.

CDR3 sequence reads: CASSSPPGNTEAFF. CDR3 nucleotide sequence: TGTGCCAGCAGCTCCCCCCCCGGGAACACTGAAGCTTTCTTT. The rearrangement joins TRBV7-2 to TRBJ1-1, with D unresolved. The germline CDR1 and CDR2 sequences are SGHTA and FQGNSA. The CDR3 loop spans 14 amino acids. V was shortened by 4 bases and J by 1 base, with 10 bases between the two germline ends. The variable domain in full, completed from reference TRBV7-2 and TRBJ1-1, reads GAGVSQSPSNKVTEKGKDVELRCDPISGHTALYWYRQSLGQGLEFLIYFQGNSAPDKSGLPSDRFSAERTGGSVSTLTIQRTQQEDSAVYLCASSSPPGNTEAFFGQGTRLTVV.

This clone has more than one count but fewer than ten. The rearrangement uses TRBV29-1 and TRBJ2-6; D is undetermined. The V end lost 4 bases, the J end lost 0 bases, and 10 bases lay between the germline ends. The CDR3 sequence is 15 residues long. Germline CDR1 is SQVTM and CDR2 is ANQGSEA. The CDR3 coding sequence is TGCAGCGTTGTGGCACAGTTCTCTGGGGCCAACGTCCTGACTTTC. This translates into CSVVAQFSGANVLTF.

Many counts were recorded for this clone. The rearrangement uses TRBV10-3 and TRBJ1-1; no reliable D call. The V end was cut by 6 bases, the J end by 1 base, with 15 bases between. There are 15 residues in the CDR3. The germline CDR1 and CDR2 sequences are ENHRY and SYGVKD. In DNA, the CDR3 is TGTGCCATCAGGCGAAAAAGTGACAAGAACACTGAAGCTTTCTTT. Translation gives CAIRRKSDKNTEAFF.

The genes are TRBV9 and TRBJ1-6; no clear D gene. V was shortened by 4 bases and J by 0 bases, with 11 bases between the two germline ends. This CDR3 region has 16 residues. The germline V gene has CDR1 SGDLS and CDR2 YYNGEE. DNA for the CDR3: TGTGCCAGCAGCAAAACCGGGAGCTCCTATAATTCACCCCTCCACTTT. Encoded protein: CASSKTGSSYNSPLHF.

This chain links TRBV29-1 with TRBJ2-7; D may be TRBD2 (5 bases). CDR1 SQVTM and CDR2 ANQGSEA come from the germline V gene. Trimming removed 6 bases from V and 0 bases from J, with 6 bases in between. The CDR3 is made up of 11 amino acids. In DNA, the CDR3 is TGCAGCGTACTAGACTCCTACGAGCAGTACTTC. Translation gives CSVLDSYEQYF.

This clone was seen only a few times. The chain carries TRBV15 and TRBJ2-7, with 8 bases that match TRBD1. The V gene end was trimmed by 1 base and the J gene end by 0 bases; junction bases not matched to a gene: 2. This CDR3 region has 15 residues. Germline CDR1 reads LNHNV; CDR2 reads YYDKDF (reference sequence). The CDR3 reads CATSRVGTGSYEQYF. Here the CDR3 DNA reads TGTGCCACCAGCAGAGTCGGGACAGGCTCCTACGAGCAGTACTTC.

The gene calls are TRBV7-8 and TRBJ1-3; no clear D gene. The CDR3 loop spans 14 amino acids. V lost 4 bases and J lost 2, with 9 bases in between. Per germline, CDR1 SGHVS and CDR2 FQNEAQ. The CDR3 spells CASSWGAPGNTIYF. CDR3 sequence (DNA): TGTGCCAGCAGCTGGGGAGCTCCTGGAAACACCATATATTTT.

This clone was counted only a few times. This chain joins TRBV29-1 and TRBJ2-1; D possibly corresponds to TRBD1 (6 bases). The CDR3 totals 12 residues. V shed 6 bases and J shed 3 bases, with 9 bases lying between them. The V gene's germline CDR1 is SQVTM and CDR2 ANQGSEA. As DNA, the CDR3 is TGCAGCGTAGTACAGGGCTACAATGAGCAGTTCTTC. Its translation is CSVVQGYNEQFF.

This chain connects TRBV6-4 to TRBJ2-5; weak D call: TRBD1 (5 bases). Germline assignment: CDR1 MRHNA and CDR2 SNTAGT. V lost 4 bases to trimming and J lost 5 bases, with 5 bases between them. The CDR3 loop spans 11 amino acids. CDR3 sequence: CASSAGETQYF. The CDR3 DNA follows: TGTGCCAGCAGTGCAGGGGAGACCCAGTACTTC.

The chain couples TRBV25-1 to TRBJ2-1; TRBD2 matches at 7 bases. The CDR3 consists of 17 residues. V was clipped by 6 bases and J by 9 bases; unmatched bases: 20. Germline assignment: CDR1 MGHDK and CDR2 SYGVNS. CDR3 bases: TGTGCCAGCAGGAGCCACTTTGGTGGACTAGGATTCAGTGAGCAGTTCTTC. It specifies CASRSHFGGLGFSEQFF.

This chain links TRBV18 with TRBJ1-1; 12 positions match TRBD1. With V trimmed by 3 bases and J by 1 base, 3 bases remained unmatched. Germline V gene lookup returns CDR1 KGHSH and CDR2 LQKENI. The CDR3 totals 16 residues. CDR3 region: CASSPRDRGRNTEAFF. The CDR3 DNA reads TGTGCCAGCTCACCCCGGGACAGGGGGCGGAACACTGAAGCTTTCTTT. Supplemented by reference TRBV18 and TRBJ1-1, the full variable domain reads NAGVMQNPRHLVRRRGQEARLRCSPMKGHSHVYWYRQLPEEGLKFMVYLQKENIIDESGMPKERFSAEFPKEGPSILRIQQVVRGDSAAYFCASSPRDRGRNTEAFFGQGTRLTVV.

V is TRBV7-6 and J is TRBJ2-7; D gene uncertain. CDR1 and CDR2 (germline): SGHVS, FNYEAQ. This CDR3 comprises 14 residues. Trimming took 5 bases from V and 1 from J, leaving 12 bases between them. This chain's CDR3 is CASSRDILSYEQYF. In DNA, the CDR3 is TGTGCCAGCAGCCGCGACATCTTATCCTACGAGCAGTACTTC.

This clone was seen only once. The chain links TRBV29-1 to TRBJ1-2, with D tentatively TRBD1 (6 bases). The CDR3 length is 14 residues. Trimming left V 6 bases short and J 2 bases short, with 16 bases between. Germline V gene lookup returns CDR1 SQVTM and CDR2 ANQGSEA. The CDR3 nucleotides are TGCAGCGTGGACCGGGGGGCGATCAACTATGGCTACACCTTC. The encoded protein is CSVDRGAINYGYTF.

CDR3 DNA sequence: TGTGCCAGCAGCAGGGACAGGCCGAGCACAGATACGCAGTATTTT. This gives the protein CASSRDRPSTDTQYF. This chain joins TRBV6-5 and TRBJ2-3; 8 bases agree with TRBD1. V trimming: 6 bases; J trimming: 0 bases; junction bases outside the gene matches: 5. The germline gives CDR1 MNHEY, CDR2 SVGAGI. CDR3 size: 15 residues.

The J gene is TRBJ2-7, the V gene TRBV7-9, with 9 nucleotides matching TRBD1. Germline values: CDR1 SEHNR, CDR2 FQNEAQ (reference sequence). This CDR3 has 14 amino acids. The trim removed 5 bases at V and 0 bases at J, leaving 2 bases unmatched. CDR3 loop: CASSMTGGSYEQYF. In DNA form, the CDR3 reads TGTGCCAGCAGCATGACAGGGGGCTCCTACGAGCAGTACTTC.

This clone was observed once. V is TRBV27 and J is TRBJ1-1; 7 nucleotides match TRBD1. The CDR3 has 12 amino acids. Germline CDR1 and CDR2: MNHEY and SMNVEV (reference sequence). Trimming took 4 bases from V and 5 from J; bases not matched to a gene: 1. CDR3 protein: CASSYRGTEAFF. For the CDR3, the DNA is TGTGCCAGCAGTTACAGGGGTACTGAAGCTTTCTTT.